This T cell receptor (beta chain) was identified during a study of cytomegalovirus exposure and HLA in healthy donors. Germline CDR1 reads MNHEY; CDR2 reads SVGAGI. Trimming left V 4 bases short and J 0 bases short, with 10 bases between. CDR3 length: 15 residues. Some clones are missing from TCRdb's copy, which holds only in-frame ones; the method was immunoSEQ multiplex PCR. The sample gives 150,000 to 200,000 clones, 86% of which show up once; about 6% is in the top ten. The V call is TRBV6-5, the J call TRBJ1-5; D unresolved. The specimen sequenced was PBMCs. This receptor was obtained from a woman in her twenties or thirties in good health and CMV-seronegative. The CDR3, as DNA: TGTGCCAGCAGTTCTGCGGGAAATAGCAATCAGCCCCAGCATTTT. Amino acid sequence: CASSSAGNSNQPQHF.